This T cell receptor beta chain was documented in a study of T-cell memory formation after mild COVID-19. In the study overall: TCR clusters showed largely donor specificity. General study results and limits: The study found balanced CD4/CD8 in clones contracting day 15 to 85 and a CD4+ lean in later expanders. Among contracting clones, CD4+ were mainly CM/EM and CD8+ enriched in EMRA.

This clonotype was recorded a few times. Its specificity is unknown. cDNA libraries for TCR alpha and TCR beta, carrying sample barcodes and UMIs, came from 5'RACE with constant-segment primers. Via MiXCR, TCRdb re-called the 5' RACE reads, giving one row per CDR3 protein. The table lists 450,000 or so distinct CDR3 sequences, about 23% of them singletons. The CDR3 runs to 16 residues. V lost 0 bases to trimming and J lost 4 bases, with 13 bases between them. Germline CDR1 and CDR2: LGHNA and YSLEER. The receptor's source is an adult woman who had mild COVID-19 (a few samples of this study predate the infection). Cell type and time point are not known. The chain recombines TRBV4-3 with TRBJ1-3; TRBD1 is a possible D gene (6 bases). Sequenced sample: PBMCs or a T cell subset sorted from them (not recorded which). CDR3 in DNA: TGCGCCAGCAGCCAAGATCTTTATGGGACAGGAAACACCATATATTTT. Protein product: CASSQDLYGTGNTIYF.